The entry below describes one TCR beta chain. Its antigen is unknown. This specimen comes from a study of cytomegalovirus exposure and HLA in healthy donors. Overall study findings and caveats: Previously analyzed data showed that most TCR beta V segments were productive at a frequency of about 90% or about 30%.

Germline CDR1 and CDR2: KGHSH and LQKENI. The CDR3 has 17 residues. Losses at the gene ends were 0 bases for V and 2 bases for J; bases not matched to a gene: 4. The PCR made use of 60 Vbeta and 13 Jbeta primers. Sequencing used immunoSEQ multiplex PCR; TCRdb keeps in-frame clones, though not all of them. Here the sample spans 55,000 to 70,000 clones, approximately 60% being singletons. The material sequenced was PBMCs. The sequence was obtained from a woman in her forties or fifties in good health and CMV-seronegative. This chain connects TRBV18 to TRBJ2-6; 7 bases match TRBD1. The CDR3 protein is CASSPPERGPGANVLTF. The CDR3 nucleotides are TGTGCCAGCTCACCACCGGAGAGGGGGCCTGGGGCCAACGTCCTGACTTTC.